These 26 T cell receptor beta chains were all obtained from the same sample, sequenced in a study of response to subunit inactivated influenza vaccine (dated by TCRdb to between 2018 and 2020). Receptor libraries were prepared by RT-PCR. The listed sequencing device is Illumina HiSeq 2500. The raw public reads went through TCRdb reprocessing: fastp at Q25, MiXCR clone calling, in-frame beta chains kept. For every CDR3 protein sequence, its rows merge into one entry that carries the most common genes and DNA. This sample lists approximately 520,000 distinct CDR3 sequences; about 15% were detected once. Less than 4% of the sample goes to the ten largest clones. The input for sequencing was CD4+ T cells sorted from PBMCs, taken roughly 24 months after vaccination. The receptors come from a man between 50 and 69 years old who received an inactivated influenza vaccine. Donor details come from another sample of the same person, matched by shared clones.

This clonotype was seen more than once but under ten times. The CDR3 is CASSVGLAGNNEQFF. CDR3 DNA sequence: TGTGCCAGCAGCGTGGGACTAGCGGGCAACAATGAGCAGTTCTTC. The V call is TRBV7-9, the J call TRBJ2-1; TRBD2 aligns across 12 bases. Germline CDR1 SEHNR, CDR2 FQNEAQ (reference sequence). CDR3 length equals 15 residues. The V gene end was trimmed by 5 bases and the J gene end by 5 bases; junction bases not matched to a gene: 4.

This clonotype was counted only a few times. V usage is TRBV19 and J usage is TRBJ1-1, with 7 bases fitting TRBD1. Germline CDR1 reads LNHDA; CDR2 reads SQIVND (reference sequence). The V gene end was trimmed by 3 bases and the J gene end by 1 base; junction bases not matched to a gene: 11. The CDR3 loop spans 17 amino acids. The CDR3 reads CASSIVVYGQANTEAFF. The CDR3 DNA sequence: TGTGCCAGTAGTATTGTTGTTTACGGACAGGCGAACACTGAAGCTTTCTTT.

The chain is built from TRBV4-1 and TRBJ2-7; 9 nucleotides line up with TRBD1. V trimming: 2 bases; J trimming: 4 bases; junction bases outside the gene matches: 9. CDR3 length: 16 amino acids. The germline CDR1 and CDR2 sequences are MGHRA and YSYEKL. The CDR3: CASSQTGQGQKYEQYF. In nucleotides, the CDR3 is TGCGCCAGCAGCCAAACGGGACAGGGCCAGAAGTACGAGCAGTACTTC.

This clonotype was observed a handful of times. V usage is TRBV28 and J usage is TRBJ1-2; no firm D call. Germline values: CDR1 MDHEN, CDR2 SYDVKM. Trimming pared 9 bases from V and 8 bases from J, leaving 22 bases between. The CDR3 has 14 amino acids. CDR3 DNA sequence: TGTGCCAGTCACGCAGAAGGTGGCTTGGGGGGCTACACCTTC. It translates to CASHAEGGLGGYTF.

The CDR3 bases are TGTGCCAGCAGCCCCCGAGCTAGCGGGATAGCCAAAAACATTCAGTACTTC. It translates to CASSPRASGIAKNIQYF. The V gene is TRBV5-6, the J gene TRBJ2-4, with 9 nucleotides matching TRBD2. Germline CDR1 is SGHDT and CDR2 is YYEEEE. The CDR3 has 17 residues. The V gene end was trimmed by 4 bases and the J gene end by 0 bases; junction bases not matched to a gene: 8.

In this sample, this clonotype turned up many times. The chain employs TRBV10-3 and TRBJ1-3; D gene unclear. The V and J ends lost 0 bases and 0 bases respectively, with 6 bases between them. The CDR3 is 15 residues long. The germline V gene has CDR1 ENHRY and CDR2 SYGVKD. Written as DNA, the CDR3 is TGTGCCATCAGTGAGTCGCCAGGCTCTGGAAACACCATATATTTT. It codes for CAISESPGSGNTIYF.

This clonotype was seen only once. V usage is TRBV28 and J usage is TRBJ1-2, with 8 bases matching TRBD1. The CDR3 length is 12 residues. Germline V gives CDR1 MDHEN, CDR2 SYDVKM. Germline trimming cut 11 bases from V and 11 bases from J; bases unmatched to any gene: 13. The CDR3 sequence: CAGGARDRLYTF. In nucleotides, the CDR3 is TGTGCCGGAGGAGCTCGGGACAGGTTATACACCTTC.

There are a few counts of this clonotype. The genes are TRBV5-1 and TRBJ2-1; D possibly uses TRBD1 or TRBD2 (5 bases each). The V end was cut by 7 bases, the J end by 8 bases, with 13 bases between. This CDR3 region has 12 residues. Germline V gene data show CDR1 as SGHRS and CDR2 as YFSETQ. CDR3 sequence reads: CASFRGLDEQFF. CDR3 coding DNA: TGCGCCAGCTTCCGGGGCTTAGATGAGCAGTTCTTC.

The table lists this clonotype with a few counts. This chain connects TRBV18 to TRBJ2-5, with D perhaps given as TRBD1 or TRBD2 (5 bases each). Germline V CDR1 and CDR2: KGHSH, LQKENI. Trimming left V 4 bases short and J 5 bases short, with 14 bases between. This CDR3 contains 14 residues. The CDR3 DNA reads TGTGCCAGCTCACGCCCGATGGGGACGGAGACCCAGTACTTC. Residues: CASSRPMGTETQYF.

This clonotype has only a few counts. The V call is TRBV20-1, the J call TRBJ2-1, with 7 nucleotides matching TRBD1. CDR1 and CDR2 (germline): DFQATT, SNEGSKA (reference sequence). This CDR3 spans 15 amino acids. The J segment lost 0 bases and the V segment lost 6 bases, leaving 8 bases of the junction unmatched. CDR3 amino acids: CSAPTGSISYNEQFF. The CDR3, as DNA: TGCAGTGCGCCGACAGGGTCCATCTCCTACAATGAGCAGTTCTTC.

The V and J genes are TRBV4-2 and TRBJ1-2; 10 bases agree with TRBD1. The J segment lost 8 bases and the V segment lost 3 bases, leaving 9 bases of the junction unmatched. Per the germline V gene, CDR1 is LGHNA and CDR2 is YNFKEQ. This CDR3 is built from 15 residues. The CDR3 is CASSQMDRGAGGYTF. The DNA of the CDR3 is TGTGCCAGCAGCCAGATGGACAGGGGGGCTGGAGGCTACACCTTC.

The chain recombines TRBV5-1 with TRBJ1-4, with no clear D. Per germline, CDR1 SGHRS and CDR2 YFSETQ. Trimming removed 4 bases from V and 0 bases from J, with 13 bases in between. There are 16 residues in the CDR3. The DNA of the CDR3 is TGCGCCAGCAGCCGCGGAGGAGGTTCAACTAATGAAAAACTGTTTTTT. As protein: CASSRGGGSTNEKLFF.

The V call is TRBV20-1, the J call TRBJ2-7, with no clear D. The CDR3 is 13 residues long. V gave up 0 bases and J gave up 4 bases, with 10 bases separating them. Germline V gene lookup returns CDR1 DFQATT and CDR2 SNEGSKA (reference sequence). The CDR3 coding sequence is TGCAGTGCTAGAGATGGGATGCGATACGAGCAGTACTTC. Translated: CSARDGMRYEQYF.

This rearrangement joins TRBV6-1 to TRBJ2-7; TRBD2 aligns across 13 bases. In germline, CDR1 is MNHNS, CDR2 SASEGT. V gave up 5 bases and J gave up 9 bases; unmatched junction bases: 7. CDR3 size: 14 residues. CDR3 protein: CASSKGTSGAGQYF. Here the CDR3 DNA reads TGTGCCAGCAGTAAAGGGACTAGCGGGGCAGGGCAGTACTTC.

This clonotype turned up a few times. The V gene is TRBV5-4, the J gene TRBJ2-1; 11 bases are shared with TRBD2. Germline V gene data show CDR1 as SGHNT and CDR2 as YYREEE (reference sequence). The CDR3 spans 15 residues. The J segment lost 5 bases and the V segment lost 2 bases, leaving 3 bases of the junction unmatched. Written as DNA, the CDR3 is TGTGCCAGCAGCTTCTCGGGACTAGCGGACAATGAGCAGTTCTTC. Translating gives CASSFSGLADNEQFF. The entire variable domain, with the rest obtained from reference TRBV5-4 and TRBJ2-1, is as follows: ETGVTQSPTHLIKTRGQQVTLRCSSQSGHNTVSWYQQALGQGPQFIFQYYREEENGRGNFPPRFSGLQFPNYSSELNVNALELDDSALYLCASSFSGLADNEQFFGPGTRLTVL.

The chain employs TRBV19 and TRBJ2-7; 11 bases are shared with TRBD1. CDR1 is LNHDA and CDR2 is SQIVND in the germline V gene (reference sequence). V shed 4 bases and J 5 bases; nucleotides not matched to a gene: 10. This CDR3 spans 16 amino acids. CDR3 protein: CASSRRTGGAGHEQYF. CDR3 sequence (DNA): TGTGCCAGTAGTAGACGGACAGGGGGCGCAGGACACGAGCAGTACTTC. Complete variable domain (other parts from reference TRBV19 and TRBJ2-7): DGGITQSPKYLFRKEGQNVTLSCEQNLNHDAMYWYRQDPGQGLRLIYYSQIVNDFQKGDIAEGYSVSREKKESFPLTVTSAQKNPTAFYLCASSRRTGGAGHEQYFGPGTRLTVT.

V gene TRBV29-1 combines with J gene TRBJ2-1; D remains ambiguous. V lost 4 bases to trimming and J lost 8 bases, with 9 bases between them. The germline CDR1 and CDR2 sequences are SQVTM and ANQGSEA. The CDR3 is made up of 11 amino acids. This CDR3 reads CSVARGYEQFF. The DNA for the CDR3 is TGCAGCGTTGCCAGAGGCTATGAGCAGTTCTTC.

This clonotype was recorded many times. V is TRBV12-3 or TRBV12-4 and J is TRBJ2-5, with TRBD2 matching 14 bases. This CDR3 has 15 amino acids. V lost 5 bases to trimming and J lost 4 bases; unmatched junction nucleotides: 3. Here the CDR3 DNA reads TGTGCCAGCAGTCCGGGACTAGCGGGAGTAGAGACCCAGTACTTC. This gives the protein CASSPGLAGVETQYF.

This clonotype has more than one count but fewer than ten. The chain employs TRBV10-3 and TRBJ1-6; 7 nucleotides align to TRBD1. This CDR3 is built from 13 residues. Trimming removed 11 bases from V and 7 bases from J; junction bases left unmatched: 8. Looked up from germline, CDR1 is ENHRY and CDR2 is SYGVKD. The CDR3 sequence is CAARQGENSPLHF. DNA for the CDR3: TGTGCCGCCCGCCAGGGGGAAAATTCACCCCTCCACTTT.

A few counts support this clonotype. The rearrangement links TRBV5-1 to TRBJ1-1, with 8 bases fitting TRBD1. CDR1 is SGHRS and CDR2 is YFSETQ in the germline V gene. This CDR3 has 11 residues. Trimming cost V 0 bases and J 11 bases; bases outside gene matches: 0. CDR3 nucleotide sequence: TGCGCCAGCAGCTTGGGACAGGGGGCTTTCTTT. Translated, it gives CASSLGQGAFF.

This clonotype was observed a few times. The CDR3 sequence: CASSIEYRTSSYEQYF. The CDR3 DNA is TGTGCCAGTAGTATAGAGTACAGGACGAGCTCCTACGAGCAGTACTTC. The chain has TRBV19 and TRBJ2-7; D is possibly TRBD1 (5 bases). The V end was cut by 0 bases, the J end by 0 bases, with 12 bases between. The CDR3 consists of 16 residues. Germline V gene data show CDR1 as LNHDA and CDR2 as SQIVND (reference sequence). The full variable domain, completed using reference TRBV19 and TRBJ2-7, is DGGITQSPKYLFRKEGQNVTLSCEQNLNHDAMYWYRQDPGQGLRLIYYSQIVNDFQKGDIAEGYSVSREKKESFPLTVTSAQKNPTAFYLCASSIEYRTSSYEQYFGPGTRLTVT.

This chain uses TRBV28 with TRBJ2-1; 11 positions match TRBD2. The CDR3 is 14 residues long. CDR1 and CDR2 from the germline V gene are MDHEN and SYDVKM. V shed 7 bases, J shed 5 bases, and the junction held 4 bases outside the gene matches. The CDR3 sequence: CASTRLAGNNEQFF. The CDR3 DNA follows: TGTGCCAGCACGAGACTAGCGGGGAACAATGAGCAGTTCTTC. Full variable domain (rest looked up from reference TRBV28 and TRBJ2-1): DVKVTQSSRYLVKRTGEKVFLECVQDMDHENMFWYRQDPGLGLRLIYFSYDVKMKEKGDIPEGYSVSREKKERFSLILESASTNQTSMYLCASTRLAGNNEQFFGPGTRLTVL.

This clonotype was detected a few times. The CDR3 DNA sequence: TGTGCCAGCATTAAGGACAGGTACCAAGAGACCCAGTACTTC. Protein sequence: CASIKDRYQETQYF. This rearrangement joins TRBV6-2 or TRBV6-3 to TRBJ2-5; 7 nucleotides agree with TRBD1. After removal of 7 bases from V and 0 bases from J, the junction contained 5 bases not matched to a gene. Germline lookup yields CDR1 MNHEY and CDR2 SVGEGT. This CDR3 has 14 residues.

Comment on this clonotype: A read error may produce the germline difference seen at one junction end. The chain couples TRBV7-2 to TRBJ2-4; TRBD1 might be the D (6 bases). The germline gives CDR1 SGHTA, CDR2 FQGNSA. The CDR3 spans 16 residues. DNA for the CDR3: TGTGCCAGCAGCCCGCAACTACTGGACAGATCCGGGCCGGGCGCTTTC. Translating gives CASSPQLLDRSGPGAF.

The CDR3 nucleotides read TGCGCCAGCAGACAACGACAGGGGAGCTCCTACAATGAGCAGTTCTTC. Its translation is CASRQRQGSSYNEQFF. The chain uses TRBV5-1 and TRBJ2-1; 8 nucleotides line up with TRBD1. CDR1 and CDR2 (germline): SGHRS, YFSETQ. The CDR3 loop spans 16 amino acids. J gave up 0 bases and V 5 bases, and 7 bases lay outside the gene matches.

This clonotype was seen a few times. The chain links TRBV6-5 to TRBJ2-5; 11 bases align to TRBD2. The CDR3 sequence is 16 residues long. With 0 bases clipped from V and 7 bases from J, the junction kept 7 bases outside the gene matches. CDR1 and CDR2 (germline): MNHEY, SVGAGI. CDR3 DNA sequence: TGTGCCAGCAGTTACTCAATAGCGGGAGGGCCGGGGACCCAGTACTTC. Amino acid sequence: CASSYSIAGGPGTQYF.